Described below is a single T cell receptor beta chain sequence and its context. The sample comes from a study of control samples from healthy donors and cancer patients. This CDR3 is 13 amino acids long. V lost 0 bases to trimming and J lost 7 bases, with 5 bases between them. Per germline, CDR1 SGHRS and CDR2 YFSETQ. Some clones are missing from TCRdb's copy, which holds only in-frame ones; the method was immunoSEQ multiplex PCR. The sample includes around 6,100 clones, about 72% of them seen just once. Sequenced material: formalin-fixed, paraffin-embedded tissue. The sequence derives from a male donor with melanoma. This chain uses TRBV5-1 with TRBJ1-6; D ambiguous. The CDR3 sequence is CASSLDGNSPLHF. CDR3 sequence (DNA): TGCGCCAGCAGCTTGGACGGGAATTCACCCCTCCACTTT. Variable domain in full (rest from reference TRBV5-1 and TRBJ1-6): KAGVTQTPRYLIKTRGQQVTLSCSPISGHRSVSWYQQTPGQGLQFLFEYFSETQRNKGNFPGRFSGRQFSNSRSEMNVSTLELGDSALYLCASSLDGNSPLHFGNGTRLTVT.